The present T cell receptor (beta chain) was sequenced within a study of T cells in Graves' hyperthyroidism and ophthalmopathy. The investigators amplified TCR beta CDR3 regions from RNA transcripts. The HTBI set primed first-round TCR CDR3 RT-PCR. TCRdb reanalysed the multiplex PCR reads using MiXCR and keeps one entry per CDR3 protein. Of 200,000 to 250,000 distinct CDR3 sequences in the sample, roughly 22% were seen once. There are 14 residues in the CDR3. Deletions cut 7 bases from V and 1 base from J, with 13 bases between. Per the germline V gene, CDR1 is SNHLY and CDR2 is FYNNEI. Used for diagnoses were clinical symptoms, serum thyroxine and TRAb, thyroid ultrasound and orbital computed tomography. A single count supports this clonotype.

The source of this sequence is a woman in her thirties or forties with Graves' ophthalmopathy. The sample taken for sequencing was blood. This rearrangement joins TRBV2 to TRBJ1-2; possibly TRBD1 for D (5 bases). CDR3 bases: TGTGCCAGCAAAAGTTCAGGGCTTAACTATGGCTACACCTTC. Encoded protein: CASKSSGLNYGYTF. The full variable domain, its missing parts supplied by reference TRBV2 and TRBJ1-2, is EPEVTQTPSHQVTQMGQEVILRCVPISNHLYFYWYRQILGQKVEFLVSFYNNEISEKSEIFDDQFSVERPDGSNFTLKIRSTKLEDSAMYFCASKSSGLNYGYTFGSGTRLTVV.